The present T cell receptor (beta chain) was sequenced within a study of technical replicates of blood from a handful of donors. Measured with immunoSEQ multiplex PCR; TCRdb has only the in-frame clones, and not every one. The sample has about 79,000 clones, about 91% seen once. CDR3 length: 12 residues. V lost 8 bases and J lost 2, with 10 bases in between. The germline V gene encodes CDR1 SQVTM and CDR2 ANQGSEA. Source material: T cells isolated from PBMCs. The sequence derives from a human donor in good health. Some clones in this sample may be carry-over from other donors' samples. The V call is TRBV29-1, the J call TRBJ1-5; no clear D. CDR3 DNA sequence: TGCAGCTATAGACAAGGCAATCAGCCCCAGCATTTT. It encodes CSYRQGNQPQHF.